This T cell receptor (beta chain) was captured by sequencing in a study of TIL therapy for anti-PD-1-resistant metastatic lung cancer. Study in general: Patients then received nivolumab; progressors got lymphodepletion, TIL and IL-2. Half of patients were current or former smokers. Study-wide results and caveats: Infused TIL clonotypes partially replaced the baseline blood repertoire, then decayed over months.

With respect to this clone: Its antigen remains unknown.

As to time point: pre-treatment sample, taken before nivolumab and TIL therapy. CDR1 is LNHNV and CDR2 is YYDKDF in the germline V gene (reference sequence). There are 13 residues in the CDR3. V was shortened by 0 bases and J by 6 bases, with 6 bases between the two germline ends. The immunoSEQ assay was v3. This table comes from immunoSEQ multiplex PCR, and its TCRdb copy is limited to in-frame clones, with some not included. The sample has 50,000 or so clones; 70% to 85% are singletons. This chain connects TRBV15 to TRBJ1-5; no reliable D call. The sample consisted of blood, taken at baseline. This receptor was identified in a woman aged 25 to 80 with non-small cell lung cancer. The CDR3 nucleotides read TGTGCCACCAGCAGAGATCTGGGTCAGCCCCAGCATTTT. This gives the protein CATSRDLGQPQHF.